This T cell receptor (beta chain) stems from a study of graft-versus-host responses after intestinal transplantation. Study-level background: Anti-thymocyte globulin induction, then tacrolimus and steroids for about three years, went to all recipients. The study, taken as a whole, reports: Early after transplant, HvG declines were associated with peak levels of circulating GvH clones. The presence of high graft-versus-host to host-versus-graft clonal ratios in allografts characterized patients with graft-donor T cell macrochimerism.

Plating of 200,000 CFSE-labeled responder cells was done together with 200,000 irradiated, violet-dye-labeled stimulator cells. Dividing CFSE-low CD3+CD4+ and CD3+CD8+ responders were isolated by sorting after the reaction. Profiling relied on immunoSEQ multiplex PCR, and the TCRdb table lists in-frame clones only, not all of them. The sample lists 13,000 to 15,000 clones; under 40% were seen once. CDR3 size: 16 residues. CDR1 and CDR2 from the germline V gene are SGHRS and YFSETQ. Deletions cut 1 base from V and 3 bases from J, with 16 bases between. The V call is TRBV5-1, the J call TRBJ2-5, with D perhaps TRBD2 (5 bases). This specimen consisted of alloreactive CD8+ T cells from a mixed lymphocyte reaction culture, obtained before intestinal transplant. The subset denotes: CFSE-low proliferating T cells sorted from roughly 6-day pre-transplant mixed lymphocyte reaction (GvH or HvG direction). The TCR comes from a human patient who received an intestinal transplant. CDR3 nucleotide sequence: TGCGCCAGCAGCTTGACCCTGGGGAGCCGAGAAGAGACCCAGTACTTC. It codes for CASSLTLGSREETQYF.